A single sample gave rise to the 21 T cell receptor beta chains below, sequenced in a study of shared clonotypes between healthy human individuals. Generated by immunoSEQ multiplex PCR, the TCRdb table keeps only in-frame clones and is missing some. The sample lists approximately 620,000 clones; approximately 97% were seen once. The source material was naive CD4+ T cells sorted from blood. Subset in this sample: CD45RA+ positively selected. Every receptor here comes from a woman in her twenties or thirties in good health.

The chain joins TRBV19 to TRBJ2-7, with TRBD1 matching 10 bases. The CDR3 spans 15 residues. Germline loops: CDR1 LNHDA, CDR2 SQIVND (reference sequence). After removal of 5 bases from V and 3 bases from J, the junction contained 7 bases not matched to a gene. In DNA form, the CDR3 reads TGTGCCAGTAGTTTCCGGGACAGGGGAGACTACGAGCAGTACTTC. Amino acid sequence: CASSFRDRGDYEQYF.

The J gene is TRBJ2-1, the V gene TRBV29-1, with TRBD2 matching 7 bases. Germline CDR1 SQVTM, CDR2 ANQGSEA. This CDR3 spans 15 amino acids. J lost 7 bases, V lost 1 base, and 10 bases had no gene match. The DNA for the CDR3 is TGCAGCGTTGAAGTAGCGGGCCCATATGGGAATGAGCAGTTCTTC. Amino acids: CSVEVAGPYGNEQFF.

The chain has TRBV27 and TRBJ1-5; 8 bases map to TRBD1. CDR1 and CDR2 (germline): MNHEY, SMNVEV (reference sequence). The CDR3 sequence is 13 residues long. The V and J ends lost 9 bases and 7 bases, in that order; junction bases with no gene match: 8. CDR3 loop: CARDDRGCQPQHF. The DNA for the CDR3 is TGTGCCAGGGACGACAGGGGTTGCCAGCCCCAGCATTTT.

The chain carries TRBV5-6 and TRBJ2-1; D is unclear. This CDR3 spans 14 amino acids. Germline V CDR1 and CDR2: SGHDT, YYEEEE. Trimming shortened V by 0 bases and J by 7 bases, and 11 bases separated the two germline ends. The CDR3 DNA is TGTGCCAGCAGCTTGGGTCGTACAGTTAATGAGCAGTTCTTC. It encodes CASSLGRTVNEQFF.

The V and J genes are TRBV18 and TRBJ1-1, with a possible D match to TRBD1 (6 bases). CDR3 length: 15 residues. V lost 6 bases, J lost 7 bases, and 21 bases lay in between. Germline CDR1 reads KGHSH; CDR2 reads LQKENI. This CDR3 is CASSTRTGTKNEAFF. The CDR3 DNA is TGTGCCAGCTCCACACGAACCGGGACAAAGAATGAAGCTTTCTTT.

The chain has TRBV4-2 and TRBJ2-7; 9 nucleotides agree with TRBD1. Germline V gene data show CDR1 as LGHNA and CDR2 as YNFKEQ. The CDR3 sequence is 14 residues long. V was pared by 2 bases and J by 6 bases, with 5 bases of the junction left unmatched. CDR3 sequence: CASSQPGTGTEQYF. In nucleotides, the CDR3 is TGTGCCAGCAGCCAACCCGGGACAGGGACCGAGCAGTACTTC.

The CDR3 DNA reads TGTGCCAGCAGACCCCCGGGACTAATGTTGAATGAGCAGTTCTTC. Translated, it gives CASRPPGLMLNEQFF. The rearrangement links TRBV6-5 to TRBJ2-1; 7 nucleotides line up with TRBD2. CDR3 length: 15 residues. V dropped 6 bases and J dropped 7; count of bases not matched to a gene: 12. CDR1 is MNHEY and CDR2 is SVGAGI in the germline V gene.

V usage is TRBV6-6 and J usage is TRBJ2-7; 8 bases fit TRBD1. The V segment lost 0 bases and the J segment 2 bases; nucleotides outside the gene matches: 3. The CDR3 consists of 15 residues. From germline, CDR1 is MNHNY and CDR2 SVGAGI (reference sequence). Here the CDR3 DNA reads TGTGCCAGCAGTTACTCGGGACAGGACACCTACGAGCAGTACTTC. It encodes CASSYSGQDTYEQYF.

The chain links TRBV27 to TRBJ1-1, with a weak D call TRBD1 (6 bases). Germline loops: CDR1 MNHEY, CDR2 SMNVEV (reference sequence). The CDR3 loop spans 15 amino acids. Trimming pared 5 bases from V and 5 bases from J, leaving 18 bases between. CDR3 loop: CASSPGGGRGTEAFF. The CDR3, as DNA: TGTGCCAGCAGTCCTGGTGGGGGGCGGGGGACTGAAGCTTTCTTT.

This chain uses TRBV4-2 with TRBJ2-3; D is undetermined. There are 14 residues in the CDR3. Germline CDR1 reads LGHNA; CDR2 reads YNFKEQ. The V end was cut by 0 bases, the J end by 6 bases, with 10 bases between. The CDR3 region has the DNA TGTGCCAGCAGCCAAGAGGAGTCTAGGGATACGCAGTATTTT. Protein product: CASSQEESRDTQYF.

This chain links TRBV10-3 with TRBJ2-5; the match to TRBD2 covers 8 bases. With V trimmed by 3 bases and J by 1 base, 7 bases remained unmatched. CDR3 size: 16 residues. Germline CDR1 reads ENHRY; CDR2 reads SYGVKD. CDR3 amino acids: CAISDPGLGLQETQYF. The CDR3 DNA reads TGTGCCATCAGTGATCCGGGACTAGGACTCCAAGAGACCCAGTACTTC.

The gene calls are TRBV19 and TRBJ1-5, with D possibly matching TRBD1 (6 bases). Germline V CDR1 and CDR2: LNHDA, SQIVND (reference sequence). The V gene lost 7 bases and the J gene lost 0 bases, with 10 bases spanning the gap. This CDR3 region has 14 residues. This CDR3 is CASKYRASNQPQHF. In DNA form, the CDR3 reads TGTGCCAGTAAGTACAGGGCTAGCAATCAGCCCCAGCATTTT.

The CDR3 here is CASSALISGELFF. CDR3 nucleotides: TGTGCCAGCAGCGCCTTAATATCCGGGGAGCTGTTTTTT. The chain has TRBV7-9 and TRBJ2-2; D is unresolved. Germline lookup yields CDR1 SEHNR and CDR2 FQNEAQ (reference sequence). The CDR3 length is 13 residues. With 5 bases removed from V and 6 bases from J, the gap between germline ends came to 10 bases.

This chain joins TRBV19 and TRBJ2-1; weak D call: TRBD1 (5 bases). Looked up from germline, CDR1 is LNHDA and CDR2 is SQIVND (reference sequence). With 5 bases removed from V and 5 bases from J, the gap between germline ends came to 10 bases. CDR3 length equals 13 residues. CDR3 amino acids: CASSSTENNEQFF. The CDR3 DNA sequence: TGTGCCAGTAGTTCGACAGAGAACAATGAGCAGTTCTTC.

The chain links TRBV10-3 to TRBJ1-3; D is perhaps TRBD1 (6 bases). The CDR3 totals 16 residues. Germline loops: CDR1 ENHRY, CDR2 SYGVKD. With 6 bases removed from V and 0 bases from J, the gap between germline ends came to 15 bases. The CDR3 DNA is TGTGCCATCAGGGAGGGGGTTCTTGTCTCTGGAAACACCATATATTTT. Residues: CAIREGVLVSGNTIYF.

This chain links TRBV1 with TRBJ2-2; TRBD2 is taken as the D call from the table, unchecked against the DNA. TRBV1 is shown as a pseudogene. This CDR3 has 18 residues. The CDR3 nucleotides are TGCACCAGCAGCCAAGATAGGCGGGAGGGGCCGAACACCGGGGAGCTGTTTTTT. Its translation is CTSSQDRREGPNTGELFF.

The chain is built from TRBV28 and TRBJ2-1, with unresolved D. Germline assignment: CDR1 MDHEN and CDR2 SYDVKM. CDR3 size: 15 residues. The V end was cut by 7 bases, the J end by 0 bases, with 13 bases between. The CDR3 DNA is TGTGCCAGCATCCCTAGATGGAGCTCCTACAATGAGCAGTTCTTC. This translates into CASIPRWSSYNEQFF.

V usage is TRBV28 and J usage is TRBJ2-7; no firm D call. CDR1 MDHEN and CDR2 SYDVKM come from the germline V gene. V lost 3 bases and J 6 bases, leaving 9 bases between the germline ends. CDR3 length equals 12 residues. The CDR3 DNA sequence: TGTGCCAGCAGTTTCTACAGCCGCGAGCAGTACTTC. It specifies CASSFYSREQYF.

This rearrangement joins TRBV6-1 to TRBJ1-2, with unresolved D. The CDR3 is 14 amino acids. Germline V lookup: CDR1 MNHNS, CDR2 SASEGT. Deletions cut 2 bases from V and 2 bases from J, with 9 bases between. CDR3 nucleotides: TGTGCCAGCAGTGAATCGCGGGCAAACTATGGCTACACCTTC. It is translated as CASSESRANYGYTF.

The J gene is TRBJ2-3, the V gene TRBV29-1; D uncertain. V gave up 7 bases and J gave up 1 base, with 12 bases separating them. CDR3 size: 13 residues. CDR1 and CDR2 from the germline V gene are SQVTM and ANQGSEA. This CDR3 is CSAARVRTDTQYF. The CDR3 DNA reads as TGCAGCGCGGCTCGGGTTCGCACAGATACGCAGTATTTT.

The rearrangement uses TRBV29-1 and TRBJ1-4; TRBD1 matches at 7 bases. Germline V CDR1 and CDR2: SQVTM, ANQGSEA. The J segment lost 8 bases and the V segment lost 6 bases, leaving 6 bases of the junction unmatched. The CDR3 is 12 residues long. CDR3 in amino acids: CSVSGTEEKLFF. The CDR3, as DNA: TGCAGCGTGTCCGGGACAGAAGAAAAACTGTTTTTT.